A single sample is the source of the 6 T cell receptor beta chains below, sequenced in a study of T cells in Graves' hyperthyroidism and ophthalmopathy. Regions amplified from RNA transcripts were the TCR beta CDR3 regions. A set of HTBI primers served as the primers for a first-round RT-PCR of the TCR CDR3. MiXCR, applied by TCRdb to the multiplex PCR reads, yields one record per CDR3 protein. Altogether about 590,000 distinct CDR3 sequences are present, approximately 15% being singletons, with the ten largest covering around 7.5%. The sequenced material came from blood. The source is a young woman with Graves' hyperthyroidism.

This clonotype was counted between two and nine times. The chain couples TRBV7-3 to TRBJ2-1; no clear D gene. There are 14 residues in the CDR3. Germline assignment: CDR1 SGHTA and CDR2 FQGTGA. Trimming left V 4 bases short and J 2 bases short, with 9 bases between. In DNA, the CDR3 is TGTGCCAGCAGCTCCGGGCGAGCCTACAATGAGCAGTTCTTC. Encoded protein: CASSSGRAYNEQFF.

The chain carries TRBV9 and TRBJ2-3; D gene unclear. The germline CDR1 and CDR2 sequences are SGDLS and YYNGEE. The V and J ends lost 2 bases and 2 bases respectively, with 15 bases between them. This CDR3 is built from 16 residues. Here the CDR3 reads CASSVRAQIPTDTQYF. The DNA for the CDR3 is TGTGCCAGCAGCGTCCGGGCCCAGATCCCCACAGATACGCAGTATTTT.

The chain is built from TRBV6-1 and TRBJ1-3; tentative D call: TRBD1 (6 bases). The length of the CDR3 is 15 residues. The germline gives CDR1 MNHNS, CDR2 SASEGT. The ends were cut back, 6 bases at V and 0 bases at J, with 12 bases in the middle. CDR3 DNA sequence: TGTGCCAGCAGACCACGAGGGGGCTCTGGAAACACCATATATTTT. Its protein is CASRPRGGSGNTIYF.

This chain connects TRBV15 to TRBJ2-7, with a possible D match to TRBD1 (5 bases). The CDR3 loop spans 15 amino acids. V gave up 0 bases and J gave up 3 bases, with 12 bases separating them. The germline CDR1 and CDR2 sequences are LNHNV and YYDKDF (reference sequence). Here the CDR3 reads CATSRDYTDSYEQYF. The CDR3, as DNA: TGTGCCACCAGCAGAGATTATACCGACAGCTACGAGCAGTACTTC.

The chain combines TRBV6-1 with TRBJ2-1; D tentatively fits TRBD1 or TRBD2 (5 bases each). Trimming removed 4 bases from V and 1 base from J, with 14 bases in between. The germline V gene encodes CDR1 MNHNS and CDR2 SASEGT. This CDR3 is 16 amino acids long. This CDR3 reads CASSGLAGNSYNEQFF. CDR3 in DNA: TGTGCCAGCAGTGGGCTAGCAGGGAATTCCTACAATGAGCAGTTCTTC.

This clonotype was detected ten times or more. V is TRBV2 and J is TRBJ1-5; D is undetermined. The CDR3 length is 13 residues. The V and J ends lost 3 bases and 4 bases respectively, with 7 bases between them. Germline CDR1 reads SNHLY; CDR2 reads FYNNEI. DNA of the CDR3: TGTGCCAGCAGTGATGACCAGAATCAGCCCCAGCATTTT. This translates into CASSDDQNQPQHF.